This is a list of T cell receptor beta chains from one sample in a study of blood T cell repertoires in COVID-19. Sequencing used immunoSEQ multiplex PCR; TCRdb keeps in-frame clones, though not all of them. Here the sample spans 200,000 to 300,000 clones, around nine tenths being singletons. The sample was peripheral blood. The receptor source for this set is a middle-aged man who had recovered from COVID-19. The CDR3 runs from the conserved cysteine through the conserved F or W. The D gene is left open where the match is weak. Expanded clones are given a class, and other clones once, few, many or no size at all.

j_gene: TRBJ1-3; abundance: NA; v_gene: TRBV6-6; d_gene: NA; CDR3nt: TGTGCCAGCAGTCCGACCCAAGGGGCGTACGGAAACACCATATATTTT; CDR3aa: CASSPTQGAYGNTIYF
j_gene: TRBJ2-1; abundance: once; v_gene: TRBV27; d_gene: NA; CDR3nt: TGTGCCAGCAGTTTATCATCTTACAACTCCTACAATGAGCAGTTCTTC; CDR3aa: CASSLSSYNSYNEQFF
j_gene: TRBJ2-5; abundance: NA; v_gene: TRBV5-4; d_gene: TRBD2; CDR3nt: TGTGCCAGCAGTTCGAGGGCGGGGGGCTACCAAGAGACCCAGTACTTC; CDR3aa: CASSSRAGGYQETQYF
j_gene: TRBJ1-2; abundance: NA; v_gene: TRBV2; d_gene: NA; CDR3nt: TGTGCCAGCTCTGCGGAGGACTATGGCTACACCTTC; CDR3aa: CASSAEDYGYTF
j_gene: TRBJ1-5; abundance: NA; v_gene: TRBV23-1; d_gene: TRBD1; CDR3nt: TGCGCCAGCAGTCAATCCCGGGACAGAAGATTTAGCAATCAGCCCCAGCATTTT; CDR3aa: CASSQSRDRRFSNQPQHF
j_gene: TRBJ2-7; abundance: NA; v_gene: TRBV9; d_gene: NA; CDR3nt: TGTGCCAGCAGCACAGAACCGGGGTCAGAAGAGCAGTACTTC; CDR3aa: CASSTEPGSEEQYF
j_gene: TRBJ2-2; abundance: NA; v_gene: TRBV7-9; d_gene: NA; CDR3nt: TGTGCCAGCAGCTTATCTAGGGGGAACACCGGGGAGCTGTTTTTT; CDR3aa: CASSLSRGNTGELFF
j_gene: TRBJ1-4; abundance: NA; v_gene: TRBV4-3; d_gene: NA; CDR3nt: TGCGCCAGCAGCCAAGACTACGGGGTTGGAGAAAAACTGTTTTTT; CDR3aa: CASSQDYGVGEKLFF
j_gene: TRBJ2-7; abundance: once; v_gene: TRBV2; d_gene: NA; CDR3nt: TGTGCCAGCAGTGAGTTAGAGCAGTACTTC; CDR3aa: CASSELEQYF
j_gene: TRBJ2-5; abundance: NA; v_gene: TRBV29-1; d_gene: NA; CDR3nt: TGCAGCGTTGGACCTTCGACAGGCGAACAATTGACCCAGTACTTC; CDR3aa: CSVGPSTGEQLTQYF
j_gene: TRBJ2-1; abundance: NA; v_gene: TRBV7-6; d_gene: TRBD2; CDR3nt: TGTGCCAGCAGCTTAGGACTAGCGGGGGGCTACAATGAGCAGTTCTTC; CDR3aa: CASSLGLAGGYNEQFF
j_gene: TRBJ2-3; abundance: NA; v_gene: TRBV6-6; d_gene: TRBD1; CDR3nt: TGTGCCAGCAGTTACCCGGACAGGGCCGGCACAGATACGCAGTATTTT; CDR3aa: CASSYPDRAGTDTQYF
j_gene: TRBJ1-1; abundance: few; v_gene: TRBV10-3; d_gene: NA; CDR3nt: TGTGCCATCAGTGAAAGGGGCGTCCTAAACACTGAAGCTTTCTTT; CDR3aa: CAISERGVLNTEAFF
j_gene: TRBJ2-5; abundance: once; v_gene: TRBV6-1; d_gene: NA; CDR3nt: TGTGCCAGCAGTGAATTTAAGTTTCAGGAGACCCAGTACTTC; CDR3aa: CASSEFKFQETQYF
j_gene: TRBJ2-3; abundance: NA; v_gene: TRBV4-1; d_gene: TRBD2; CDR3nt: TGCGCCAGCAGCCAAGATTGGCGCCCGGGACTAGCGGGAGGCCCCACAGATACGCAGTATTTT; CDR3aa: CASSQDWRPGLAGGPTDTQYF
j_gene: TRBJ2-2; abundance: NA; v_gene: TRBV6-5; d_gene: NA; CDR3nt: TGTGCCAGCAGTCGACAGGGACTTAACACCGGGGAGCTGTTTTTT; CDR3aa: CASSRQGLNTGELFF
j_gene: TRBJ2-1; abundance: NA; v_gene: TRBV6-5; d_gene: TRBD1; CDR3nt: TGTGCCAGCAGGTCACCGGGACAGGGTCGAAATGAGCAGTTCTTC; CDR3aa: CASRSPGQGRNEQFF
j_gene: TRBJ1-3; abundance: NA; v_gene: TRBV10-3; d_gene: NA; CDR3nt: TGTGCCATCGATGCGGGAAACACCATATATTTT; CDR3aa: CAIDAGNTIYF
j_gene: TRBJ1-2; abundance: few; v_gene: TRBV7-9; d_gene: TRBD1; CDR3nt: TGTGCCAGCATTCCCACAGGGGGCTCGGGCTACACCTTC; CDR3aa: CASIPTGGSGYTF
j_gene: TRBJ2-3; abundance: NA; v_gene: TRBV24-1; d_gene: TRBD2; CDR3nt: TGTGCCACCAGAGGACTAGCGGGGGGCACAGATACGCAGTATTTT; CDR3aa: CATRGLAGGTDTQYF
j_gene: TRBJ2-1; abundance: NA; v_gene: TRBV29-1; d_gene: NA; CDR3nt: TGCAGCGTTGAAGAGCGGAGCAATGAGCAGTTCTTC; CDR3aa: CSVEERSNEQFF
j_gene: TRBJ1-5; abundance: NA; v_gene: TRBV21-1; d_gene: NA; CDR3nt: TGTGCCAGCAGCAACCAGGGAAGATGTAATAGCAATCAGCCCCAGCATTTT; CDR3aa: CASSNQGRCNSNQPQHF
j_gene: TRBJ2-7; abundance: NA; v_gene: TRBV18; d_gene: NA; CDR3nt: TGTGCCAGCTCACCACCGACAATCGTACAGGGCTCCTACGAGCAGTACTTC; CDR3aa: CASSPPTIVQGSYEQYF
j_gene: TRBJ1-1; abundance: NA; v_gene: TRBV28; d_gene: TRBD1; CDR3nt: TGTGCCAGCAGTTGGGACAGGGGGCTTGGCACTGAAGCTTTCTTT; CDR3aa: CASSWDRGLGTEAFF
j_gene: TRBJ2-1; abundance: few; v_gene: TRBV6-2/TRBV6-3; d_gene: NA; CDR3nt: TGTGCCAGCAGCGAGAAGACGGTAACCGGGAATGAGCAGTTCTTC; CDR3aa: CASSEKTVTGNEQFF
j_gene: TRBJ1-4; abundance: NA; v_gene: TRBV29-1; d_gene: NA; CDR3nt: TGCAGCGTTGTGAAAGAGGGTGAAAAACTGTTTTTT; CDR3aa: CSVVKEGEKLFF
j_gene: TRBJ1-2; abundance: NA; v_gene: TRBV23-1; d_gene: NA; CDR3nt: TGCGCCAGCAGTGCCAGGGGCCCAAGCCCCAAGTATGGCTACACCTTC; CDR3aa: CASSARGPSPKYGYTF
j_gene: TRBJ1-3; abundance: NA; v_gene: TRBV27; d_gene: TRBD1; CDR3nt: TGTGCCAGCAGTTCGTTGACAGGGTCTGGAAACACCATATATTTT; CDR3aa: CASSSLTGSGNTIYF
j_gene: TRBJ2-7; abundance: few; v_gene: TRBV3-1/TRBV3-2; d_gene: NA; CDR3nt: TGTGCCAGCAGCCAAGGTCCAGCCGGACGGGGTGTGTACGAGCAGTACTTC; CDR3aa: CASSQGPAGRGVYEQYF
j_gene: TRBJ2-7; abundance: NA; v_gene: TRBV5-1; d_gene: NA; CDR3nt: TGCGCCAGCAGCTTGGGGAGGGGTAGCGACGACGAGCAGTACTTC; CDR3aa: CASSLGRGSDDEQYF
j_gene: TRBJ2-4; abundance: NA; v_gene: TRBV19; d_gene: TRBD1; CDR3nt: TGTGCCAGTAAAACGACAGGGGATTTTGGCATTCAGTACTTC; CDR3aa: CASKTTGDFGIQYF
j_gene: TRBJ2-5; abundance: NA; v_gene: TRBV18; d_gene: NA; CDR3nt: TGTGCCAGCTCAGGTCTCGGGACCCAGTACTTC; CDR3aa: CASSGLGTQYF
j_gene: TRBJ1-5; abundance: NA; v_gene: TRBV7-9; d_gene: TRBD1; CDR3nt: TGTGCCAGCAGCCTAGACGACAGGGTCAATCAGCCCCAGCATTTT; CDR3aa: CASSLDDRVNQPQHF
j_gene: TRBJ1-2; abundance: NA; v_gene: TRBV5-1; d_gene: TRBD1; CDR3nt: TGCGCCAGCAGCCCGCTCGTGGGGACAGGGGATCGGTTCGACTATGGCTACACCTTC; CDR3aa: CASSPLVGTGDRFDYGYTF
j_gene: TRBJ2-7; abundance: NA; v_gene: TRBV7-9; d_gene: TRBD2; CDR3nt: TGTGCCAGCAGCTCGCGCGGGACTAGCGGTGCCCCCTACGAGCAGTACTTC; CDR3aa: CASSSRGTSGAPYEQYF
j_gene: TRBJ1-1; abundance: NA; v_gene: TRBV29-1; d_gene: TRBD1; CDR3nt: TGCAGCGGTCAGGGGGGAGTTGGTGCTGAAGCTTTCTTT; CDR3aa: CSGQGGVGAEAFF
j_gene: TRBJ1-2; abundance: few; v_gene: TRBV6-5; d_gene: NA; CDR3nt: TGTGCCAGCGTCTCCTTAACAGCTAACTATGGCTACACCTTC; CDR3aa: CASVSLTANYGYTF
j_gene: TRBJ2-1; abundance: NA; v_gene: TRBV27; d_gene: TRBD1; CDR3nt: TGTGCCAGCACCATACAGGGGGAAGGTGAGCAGTTCTTC; CDR3aa: CASTIQGEGEQFF
j_gene: TRBJ1-1; abundance: NA; v_gene: TRBV23-1; d_gene: NA; CDR3nt: TGCGCCAGCAGCCGTAACCCCCCGGTTGGTGAGCTTAACACTGAAGCTTTCTTT; CDR3aa: CASSRNPPVGELNTEAFF
j_gene: TRBJ1-1; abundance: many; v_gene: TRBV6-2/TRBV6-3; d_gene: TRBD1; CDR3nt: TGTGCCAGCAGTTACCCAAAGGGACAGGGGATGAACACTGAAGCTTTCTTT; CDR3aa: CASSYPKGQGMNTEAFF
j_gene: TRBJ2-3; abundance: NA; v_gene: TRBV7-3; d_gene: NA; CDR3nt: TGTGCCAGCAGCTTTAGTAACGGAGGAACAGATACGCAGTATTTT; CDR3aa: CASSFSNGGTDTQYF
j_gene: TRBJ2-6; abundance: NA; v_gene: TRBV15; d_gene: NA; CDR3nt: TGTGCCACCAGCAGTGGGGGGACTGGGGCCAACGTCCTGACTTTC; CDR3aa: CATSSGGTGANVLTF
j_gene: TRBJ2-3; abundance: NA; v_gene: TRBV30; d_gene: TRBD2; CDR3nt: TGTGCCTGGAGCGTTAGCGGGAGCACAGATACGCAGTATTTT; CDR3aa: CAWSVSGSTDTQYF
j_gene: TRBJ2-2; abundance: NA; v_gene: TRBV5-4; d_gene: NA; CDR3nt: TGTGCCAGCAGCTTACCCGACGCTGGGACAATGTATACCGGGGAGCTGTTTTTT; CDR3aa: CASSLPDAGTMYTGELFF
j_gene: TRBJ2-2; abundance: once; v_gene: TRBV11-3; d_gene: NA; CDR3nt: TGTGCCAGCAGCTTAGAATCCATCGGGGAGCTGTTTTTT; CDR3aa: CASSLESIGELFF
j_gene: TRBJ2-1; abundance: NA; v_gene: TRBV28; d_gene: NA; CDR3nt: TGTGCCAGCAGTTTTAACGGAGGTATGTCGGGCTCCTACAATGAGCAGTTCTTC; CDR3aa: CASSFNGGMSGSYNEQFF
j_gene: TRBJ1-1; abundance: NA; v_gene: TRBV18; d_gene: NA; CDR3nt: TGTGCCAGCTCACCACGAGGGCAGGATAACACTGAAGCTTTCTTT; CDR3aa: CASSPRGQDNTEAFF
j_gene: TRBJ2-7; abundance: NA; v_gene: TRBV29-1; d_gene: TRBD2; CDR3nt: TGCAGCGTTGGGACTAGCGGGTTCTCCTACGAGCAGTACTTC; CDR3aa: CSVGTSGFSYEQYF
j_gene: TRBJ2-1; abundance: NA; v_gene: TRBV11-2; d_gene: NA; CDR3nt: TGTGCCAGCAGCTTAGTGCGGCGGAGAGCCTACAATGAGCAGTTCTTC; CDR3aa: CASSLVRRRAYNEQFF
j_gene: TRBJ1-1; abundance: NA; v_gene: TRBV19; d_gene: NA; CDR3nt: TGTGCCAGTAGTATCTTCAGGGGCCCCTTGAACACTGAGGCTTTCTTT; CDR3aa: CASSIFRGPLNTEAFF
j_gene: TRBJ2-1; abundance: NA; v_gene: TRBV27; d_gene: NA; CDR3nt: TGTGCCAGCAGTTTTGACGGGAGAATGGGTAATGAGCAGTTCTTC; CDR3aa: CASSFDGRMGNEQFF
j_gene: TRBJ1-1; abundance: NA; v_gene: TRBV2; d_gene: TRBD1; CDR3nt: TGTGCCAGCAGTCCAGACAGGGGGGACACTGAAGCTTTCTTT; CDR3aa: CASSPDRGDTEAFF